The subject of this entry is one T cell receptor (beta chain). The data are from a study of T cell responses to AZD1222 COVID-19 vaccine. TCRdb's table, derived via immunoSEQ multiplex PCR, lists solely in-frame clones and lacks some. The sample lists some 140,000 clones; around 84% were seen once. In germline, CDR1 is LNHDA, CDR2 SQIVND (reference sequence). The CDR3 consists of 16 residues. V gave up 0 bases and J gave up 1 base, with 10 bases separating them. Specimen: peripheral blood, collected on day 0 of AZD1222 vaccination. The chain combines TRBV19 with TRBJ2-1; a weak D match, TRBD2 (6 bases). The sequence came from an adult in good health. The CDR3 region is CASSIEVAVSYNEQFF. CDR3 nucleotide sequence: TGTGCCAGTAGTATAGAGGTAGCGGTGTCCTACAATGAGCAGTTCTTC.